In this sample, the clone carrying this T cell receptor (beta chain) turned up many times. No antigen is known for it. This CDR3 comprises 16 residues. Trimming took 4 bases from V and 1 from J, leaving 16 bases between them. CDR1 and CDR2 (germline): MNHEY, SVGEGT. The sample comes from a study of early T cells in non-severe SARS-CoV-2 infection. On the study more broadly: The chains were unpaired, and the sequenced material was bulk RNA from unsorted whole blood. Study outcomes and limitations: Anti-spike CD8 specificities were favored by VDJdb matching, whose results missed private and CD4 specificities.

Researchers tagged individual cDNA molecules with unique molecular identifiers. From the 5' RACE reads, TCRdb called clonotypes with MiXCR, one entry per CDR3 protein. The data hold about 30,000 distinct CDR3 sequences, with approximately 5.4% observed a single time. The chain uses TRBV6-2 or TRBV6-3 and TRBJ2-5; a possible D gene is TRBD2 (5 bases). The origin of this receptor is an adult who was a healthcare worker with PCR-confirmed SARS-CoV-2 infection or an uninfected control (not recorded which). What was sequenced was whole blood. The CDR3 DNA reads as TGTGCCAGCAGTTCGCCCCCGGGGTCCGGCCAAGAGACCCAGTACTTC. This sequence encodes CASSSPPGSGQETQYF.